The 22 T cell receptor beta chains below all came from one sample that was sequenced in a study of cytomegalovirus exposure and HLA in healthy donors (dated by TCRdb to about 2017). The library was obtained by the immunoSEQ multiplex PCR assay. The multiplex PCR relied on a mix of 60 forward primers for TCR Vbeta segments and 13 reverse primers for TCR Jbeta segments. TCRdb's version of the immuneACCESS table is confined to in-frame rearrangements and falls short of the full clone set. An unresolved V gene accounts for under half of the shortfall where checked; the remainder is of unknown origin. This sample is represented by about 78,000 clones; about 64% of them were singletons. More than 5% of the sample comes from the top ten. The material sequenced was PBMCs. These receptors were obtained from a man younger than 45 in good health and CMV-seropositive.

The gene calls are TRBV4-3 and TRBJ2-6, with a tentative D call TRBD2 (7 bases). The V and J ends lost 4 bases and 4 bases respectively, with 20 bases between them. The CDR3 sequence is 18 residues long. Germline CDR1 reads LGHNA; CDR2 reads YSLEER. The CDR3 DNA follows: TGCGCCAGCAGCCGAGCACTGGGGGGGCCGGGCGGGGCCAACGTCCTGACTTTC. This translates into CASSRALGGPGGANVLTF.

The genes are TRBV11-2 and TRBJ1-2; no definite D call. This CDR3 region has 12 residues. Trimming shortened V by 5 bases and J by 4 bases, and 8 bases separated the two germline ends. From germline, CDR1 is SGHAT and CDR2 FQNNGV. CDR3 in DNA: TGTGCCAGCAGCGCGCACAGCTATGGCTACACCTTC. Its translation: CASSAHSYGYTF. The complete variable domain, with remaining parts taken from reference TRBV11-2 and TRBJ1-2, reads EAGVAQSPRYKIIEKRQSVAFWCNPISGHATLYWYQQILGQGPKLLIQFQNNGVVDDSQLPKDRFSAERLKGVDSTLKIQPAKLEDSAVYLCASSAHSYGYTFGSGTRLTVV.

This chain connects TRBV18 to TRBJ2-7; D perhaps matches TRBD1 (6 bases). Germline V gives CDR1 KGHSH, CDR2 LQKENI. V was cut by 0 bases and J by 1 base, with 13 bases left in between. This CDR3 has 16 amino acids. The DNA of the CDR3 is TGTGCCAGCTCACCACCCGCAGGGGTCGTATCCTACGAGCAGTACTTC. Translation gives CASSPPAGVVSYEQYF.

This clone was detected only once. J is TRBJ2-7 and V is TRBV21-1; the table gives TRBD2 as D, unverified against the DNA. TRBV21-1 is a pseudogene. The CDR3 is made up of 14 amino acids. The CDR3 loop reads CASSKTSGGYEQYF. The CDR3 nucleotides are TGTGCCAGCAGCAAAACTAGCGGGGGCTACGAGCAGTACTTC.

The rearrangement uses TRBV28 and TRBJ1-2; 7 bases align to TRBD1. Germline V lookup: CDR1 MDHEN, CDR2 SYDVKM. Germline trimming cut 5 bases from V and 5 bases from J; bases unmatched to any gene: 11. CDR3 length equals 15 residues. CDR3 region: CASSPVNDRVYGYTF. The DNA of the CDR3 is TGTGCCAGCAGTCCCGTAAACGACAGGGTGTATGGCTACACCTTC.

J is TRBJ2-7 and V is TRBV11-2, with D possibly matching TRBD2 (6 bases). This CDR3 region has 14 residues. Deletions cut 3 bases from V and 0 bases from J, with 9 bases between. Germline CDR1 and CDR2: SGHAT and FQNNGV. CDR3 amino acids: CASSLGLDSYEQYF. CDR3 nucleotides: TGTGCCAGCAGCTTGGGACTGGACTCCTACGAGCAGTACTTC.

The chain combines TRBV25-1 with TRBJ2-3, with 8 positions matching TRBD2. The CDR3 totals 16 residues. Germline V gene lookup returns CDR1 MGHDK and CDR2 SYGVNS. Trimming took 1 base from V and 8 from J; bases not matched to a gene: 11. This CDR3 reads CASSELARGSGGTQYF. For the CDR3, the DNA is TGTGCCAGCAGTGAATTAGCAAGGGGGAGCGGGGGTACGCAGTATTTT.

For the CDR3, the DNA is TGCGCCAGCAGCCCCCGGGACAAAAGTGAGCAGTTCTTC. Translation: CASSPRDKSEQFF. V gene TRBV4-1 combines with J gene TRBJ2-1; D perhaps matches TRBD1 (6 bases). From germline, CDR1 is MGHRA and CDR2 YSYEKL. V was trimmed by 4 bases and J by 9 bases, leaving 13 bases between them. This CDR3 is built from 13 residues.

J is TRBJ2-1 and V is TRBV5-1; 10 nucleotides line up with TRBD2. Germline V CDR1 and CDR2: SGHRS, YFSETQ. The trim removed 2 bases at V and 7 bases at J, leaving 6 bases unmatched. The CDR3 is 15 amino acids. CDR3 in amino acids: CASSLALAGRNEQFF. The CDR3 DNA follows: TGCGCCAGCAGCTTAGCACTAGCGGGAAGAAATGAGCAGTTCTTC.

This sequence joins TRBV10-1 and TRBJ2-1; D gene unclear. Germline CDR1 WNHNN, CDR2 SYGVQD (reference sequence). The CDR3 runs to 14 residues. With 4 bases removed from V and 0 bases from J, the gap between germline ends came to 7 bases. CDR3 sequence (DNA): TGCGCCAGCAGTGCTGAGAGCTCCTACAATGAGCAGTTCTTC. Its translation: CASSAESSYNEQFF.

J is TRBJ2-3 and V is TRBV5-4; no clear D. Between the trimmed V and J ends, which lost 6 bases and 5 bases, there was a span of 10 bases. CDR3 length: 12 amino acids. CDR1 SGHNT and CDR2 YYREEE come from the germline V gene (reference sequence). The CDR3 DNA reads TGTGCCAGCACCACCACTGGAGATACGCAGTATTTT. It codes for CASTTTGDTQYF.

The chain employs TRBV4-2 and TRBJ1-5; D is unclear. V gave up 0 bases and J gave up 4 bases, with 10 bases separating them. The germline gives CDR1 LGHNA, CDR2 YNFKEQ. This CDR3 is built from 15 residues. CDR3 residues: CASSQDHSKNQPQHF. CDR3 in DNA: TGTGCCAGCAGCCAAGACCATAGTAAAAATCAGCCCCAGCATTTT.

The V call is TRBV5-6, the J call TRBJ2-2, with 10 bases matching TRBD1. The CDR3 is made up of 15 amino acids. The junction had 6 bases not matched to a gene; V was cut back by 5 bases and J by 5 bases. Germline V gives CDR1 SGHDT, CDR2 YYEEEE. The CDR3 DNA sequence: TGTGCCAGCAGTCGGGACAGGGGTTATACCGGGGAGCTGTTTTTT. It codes for CASSRDRGYTGELFF.

This clone has a single count. The chain has TRBV7-9 and TRBJ2-1; 10 bases fit TRBD1. Germline V gives CDR1 SEHNR, CDR2 FQNEAQ (reference sequence). V shed 3 bases, J shed 4 bases, and the junction held 6 bases outside the gene matches. The CDR3 consists of 16 residues. The DNA for the CDR3 is TGTGCCAGCAGCTTTACCGGGACAGGGGATTACAATGAGCAGTTCTTC. Translated, it gives CASSFTGTGDYNEQFF.

The chain uses TRBV4-1 and TRBJ2-5; D may be TRBD1 (6 bases). The J call may be in error: the DNA end matches TRBJ2-7 better. The CDR3 covers 15 residues. Germline CDR1 reads MGHRA; CDR2 reads YSYEKL. CDR3 DNA sequence: TGCGCCAGCAGCCAGGACGACAGGTCCACTTACGAGCAGTACTTC. Protein sequence: CASSQDDRSTYEQYF.

This clone was detected only a few times. The genes are TRBV5-1 and TRBJ2-6, with unresolved D. The V end lost 4 bases, the J end lost 0 bases, and 11 bases lay between the germline ends. The CDR3 runs to 16 residues. Germline assignment: CDR1 SGHRS and CDR2 YFSETQ. The CDR3 loop reads CASSRPADSGANVLTF. The CDR3 DNA follows: TGCGCCAGCAGCCGCCCGGCGGACTCTGGGGCCAACGTCCTGACTTTC.

This clone was detected only a few times. This chain uses TRBV27 with TRBJ2-3, with a tentative D call TRBD2 (6 bases). Germline loops: CDR1 MNHEY, CDR2 SMNVEV (reference sequence). Trimming removed 3 bases from V and 1 base from J, with 11 bases in between. The CDR3 sequence is 15 residues long. CDR3 bases: TGTGCCAGCAGTTTCGGAGCGGGTCGCACAGATACGCAGTATTTT. Its translation: CASSFGAGRTDTQYF.

V is TRBV11-2 and J is TRBJ2-7; possibly TRBD2 for D (6 bases). CDR3 length: 12 residues. V shed 6 bases and J shed 3 bases, with 9 bases lying between them. Germline V lookup: CDR1 SGHAT, CDR2 FQNNGV. The CDR3 region has the DNA TGTGCCAGCAGTCTGGAGGGCTACGAGCAGTACTTC. Encoded protein: CASSLEGYEQYF.

This clone was counted between two and nine times. The chain couples TRBV6-5 to TRBJ1-4, with TRBD1 as a possible D gene (6 bases). The V and J ends lost 6 bases and 7 bases respectively, with 15 bases between them. Germline V gene lookup returns CDR1 MNHEY and CDR2 SVGAGI. The CDR3 runs to 14 residues. The CDR3 here is CASRKQGTREKLFF. The CDR3 DNA follows: TGTGCCAGCAGAAAACAGGGTACTCGTGAAAAACTGTTTTTT.

In its sample, this clone was seen a few times. DNA for the CDR3: TGTGCCAGCAGCTCGATGAGCGGGAGGGCGAGGGAGCAGTACTTC. This gives the protein CASSSMSGRAREQYF. The chain carries TRBV11-3 and TRBJ2-7, with 10 bases identical to TRBD2. The germline V gene has CDR1 SGHNT and CDR2 YENEEA. The CDR3 contains 15 residues. Germline trimming cut 4 bases from V and 7 bases from J; bases unmatched to any gene: 10. Using reference TRBV11-3 and TRBJ2-7 for the parts outside the CDR3, the full variable domain is EAGVVQSPRYKIIEKKQPVAFWCNPISGHNTLYWYLQNLGQGPELLIRYENEEAVDDSQLPKDRFSAERLKGVDSTLKIQPAELGDSAVYLCASSSMSGRAREQYFGPGTRLTVT.

V and J are TRBV9 and TRBJ1-1, with D perhaps TRBD1 (6 bases). V was clipped by 6 bases and J by 3 bases, with 15 bases between them. The CDR3 runs 14 residues. The germline gives CDR1 SGDLS, CDR2 YYNGEE. The CDR3 region is CASNGGGLYTEAFF. The CDR3 region has the DNA TGTGCCAGCAACGGCGGGGGGCTGTACACTGAAGCTTTCTTT.

This chain connects TRBV5-1 to TRBJ2-5; maybe TRBD2 (6 bases). Trimming cost V 3 bases and J 1 base, with 10 bases left between them. The CDR3 consists of 14 residues. Germline V gives CDR1 SGHRS, CDR2 YFSETQ. DNA for the CDR3: TGCGCCAGCAGCTCGGGACTCTTCCAAGAGACCCAGTACTTC. This gives the protein CASSSGLFQETQYF.